The clone carrying this T cell receptor beta chain has more than one count but fewer than ten. The antigen is unknown. This record comes from a study of T cells in Graves' hyperthyroidism and ophthalmopathy. Hyperthyroidism had been newly diagnosed in patients aged 18 to 65, and its duration was under 2 months. Uncontrolled infections, other autoimmune diseases, pregnancy or lactation led to exclusion of patients. The study, taken as a whole, reports: A model of 13 V-J pairs discriminated ophthalmopathy from stable hyperthyroidism.

Amplified TCR beta CDR3 regions derived from RNA transcripts. The HTBI primer set was used in a first-round RT-PCR of the TCR CDR3. One entry per CDR3 protein, called by TCRdb with MiXCR from the multiplex PCR reads. The data show 300,000 to 350,000 distinct CDR3 sequences, roughly 20% seen once. J was trimmed by 1 base and V by 4 bases; bases with no gene match: 4. The germline gives CDR1 MNHEY, CDR2 SMNVEV (reference sequence). This CDR3 has 14 residues. V and J are TRBV27 and TRBJ2-7, with 7 bases aligning to TRBD1. Material for sequencing was blood. The sequence came from a woman aged 50 to 65 with Graves' hyperthyroidism. The CDR3 DNA reads as TGTGCCAGCAGTTCTCGACAGGGATCCTACGAGCAGTACTTC. Its protein is CASSSRQGSYEQYF.